These 5 T cell receptor beta chains originate from one sample sequenced in a study of T-cell memory formation after mild COVID-19. MiXCR, applied by TCRdb to the 5' RACE reads, yields one record per CDR3 protein. Of about 470,000 distinct CDR3 sequences listed, approximately 25% are singletons. Sequenced input: PBMCs or a T cell subset sorted from them (not recorded which). The receptors were sampled from an adult woman who had mild COVID-19 (a few samples of this study predate the infection). Cell type and time point are not known.

The chain combines TRBV10-3 with TRBJ2-3, with a possible D match to TRBD2 (7 bases). Germline V gene sequence: CDR1 ENHRY, CDR2 SYGVKD. The CDR3 totals 13 residues. The ends were cut back, 8 bases at V and 2 bases at J, with 11 bases in the middle. The CDR3 region has the DNA TGTGCCATCGGCGGGGGCCCCACAGATACGCAGTATTTT. Its protein is CAIGGGPTDTQYF.

In its sample, this clonotype was seen a few times. The chain recombines TRBV4-1 with TRBJ1-1; 7 bases align to TRBD1. V shed 0 bases, J shed 4 bases, and the junction held 8 bases outside the gene matches. The germline V gene has CDR1 MGHRA and CDR2 YSYEKL. The length of the CDR3 is 16 residues. CDR3 nucleotides: TGCGCCAGCAGCCAAGATCACGACAGGGTCGGCACTGAAGCTTTCTTT. Protein: CASSQDHDRVGTEAFF.

This clonotype was found a few times. CDR3 protein: CASSQQGRNTGELFF. The CDR3 nucleotides are TGCGCCAGCAGCCAGCAGGGACGGAACACCGGGGAGCTGTTTTTT. The chain joins TRBV4-1 to TRBJ2-2; the D call may be TRBD1 or TRBD2 (5 bases each). The CDR3 has 15 amino acids. Trimming removed 3 bases from V and 1 base from J, with 9 bases in between. The V gene's germline CDR1 is MGHRA and CDR2 YSYEKL.

This clonotype was found many times. J is TRBJ2-7 and V is TRBV7-9; D possibly corresponds to TRBD2 (6 bases). Germline V gene lookup returns CDR1 SEHNR and CDR2 FQNEAQ (reference sequence). Between the trimmed V and J ends, which lost 1 base and 2 bases, there was a span of 18 bases. The CDR3 is 17 residues long. The CDR3 here is CASSLGGDGTFPYEQYF. In DNA, the CDR3 is TGTGCCAGCAGCTTAGGGGGGGACGGCACGTTCCCCTACGAGCAGTACTTC.

This rearrangement joins TRBV19 to TRBJ1-1; D is unresolved. CDR3 length equals 11 residues. Trimming took 9 bases from V and 3 from J, leaving 8 bases between them. Germline V gene sequence: CDR1 LNHDA, CDR2 SQIVND (reference sequence). CDR3 DNA: TGTGCCAGCTATCACGACACTGAAGCTTTCTTT. Its protein product is CASYHDTEAFF.